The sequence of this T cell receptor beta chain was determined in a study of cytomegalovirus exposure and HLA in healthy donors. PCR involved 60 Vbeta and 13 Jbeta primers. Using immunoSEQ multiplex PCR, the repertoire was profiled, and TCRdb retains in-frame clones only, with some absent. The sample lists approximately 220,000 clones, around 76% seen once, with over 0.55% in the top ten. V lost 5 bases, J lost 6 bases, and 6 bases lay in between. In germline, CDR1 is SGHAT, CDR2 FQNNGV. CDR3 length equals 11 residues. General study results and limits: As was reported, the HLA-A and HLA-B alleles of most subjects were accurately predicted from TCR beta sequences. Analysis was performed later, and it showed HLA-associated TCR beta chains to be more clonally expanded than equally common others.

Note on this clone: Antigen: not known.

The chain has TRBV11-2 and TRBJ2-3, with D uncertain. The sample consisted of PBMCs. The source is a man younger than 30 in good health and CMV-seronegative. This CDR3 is CASSPTDTQYF. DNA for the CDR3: TGTGCCAGCAGCCCAACTGATACGCAGTATTTT.